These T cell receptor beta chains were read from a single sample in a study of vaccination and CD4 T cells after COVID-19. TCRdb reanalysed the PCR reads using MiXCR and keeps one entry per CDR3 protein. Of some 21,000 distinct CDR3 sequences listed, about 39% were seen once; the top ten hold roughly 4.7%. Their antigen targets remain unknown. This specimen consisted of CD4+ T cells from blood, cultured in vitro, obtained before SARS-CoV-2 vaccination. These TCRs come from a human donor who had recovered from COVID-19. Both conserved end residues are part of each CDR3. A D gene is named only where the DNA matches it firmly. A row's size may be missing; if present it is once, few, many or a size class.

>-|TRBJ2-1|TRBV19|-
TGTGCCCAAGGGACCTTATCCTACAATGAGCAGTTCTTC
CAQGTLSYNEQFF
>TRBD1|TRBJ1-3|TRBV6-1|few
TGTGCCAGTGGGGACAGGAGCTCTGGAAACACCATATATTTT
CASGDRSSGNTIYF
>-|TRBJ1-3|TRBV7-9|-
TGTGCCAGCAGCTTAGACACCAGAAACACCATATATTTT
CASSLDTRNTIYF
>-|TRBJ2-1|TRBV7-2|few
TGTGCCAGCAGCCCTCGATTACCCCTCCTATACAATGAGCAGTTCTTC
CASSPRLPLLYNEQFF
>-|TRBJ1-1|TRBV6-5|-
TGTGCCAGCAGTTACTCGGAGCGTAGCACTGAAGCTTTCTTT
CASSYSERSTEAFF
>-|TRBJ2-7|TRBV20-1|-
TGCAGTGCTAGGCAGGGGGGGAACGAGCAGTACTTC
CSARQGGNEQYF
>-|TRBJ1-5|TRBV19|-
TGTGCCAGTAGATCCGGACGCGGCAGGGATGCGAACAATCAGCCCCAGCATTTT
CASRSGRGRDANNQPQHF
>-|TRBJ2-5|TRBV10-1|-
TGCGCCAGCAGTTCAGGGAAAGAGACCCAGTACTTC
CASSSGKETQYF
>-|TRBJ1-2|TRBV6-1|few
TGTGCCAGCAGTGAAGCGTCGGCGTCAGCTAACTATGGCTACACCTTC
CASSEASASANYGYTF
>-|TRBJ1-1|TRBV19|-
TGTGCCAGTAGTTCTCTAATGAACACTGAAGCTTTCTTT
CASSSLMNTEAFF
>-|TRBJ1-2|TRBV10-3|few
TGTGCCATCAGTGAGTCGATTCAGGCAGGGTCGTACTATGGCTACACCTTC
CAISESIQAGSYYGYTF
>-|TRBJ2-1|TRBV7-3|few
TGTGCCAGCAGCTCCCCAGGGTCCAATGAGCAGTTCTTC
CASSSPGSNEQFF
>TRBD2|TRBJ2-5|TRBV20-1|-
TGCAGTGCTGCAGGACTAGCGGGAGGGCCGGAGACCCAGTACTTC
CSAAGLAGGPETQYF
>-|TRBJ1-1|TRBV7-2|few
TGTGCCAGCAGCTTAGGACGGGCCAGAGATGAAGCTTTCTTT
CASSLGRARDEAFF
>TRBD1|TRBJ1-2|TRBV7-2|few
TGTGCCAGCAGCCCTCTGACAGGGGGGACTTATAACTATGGCTACACCTTC
CASSPLTGGTYNYGYTF
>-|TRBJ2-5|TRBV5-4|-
TGTGCCAGCAGCCGGGGACAAGAAGAGACCCAGTACTTC
CASSRGQEETQYF
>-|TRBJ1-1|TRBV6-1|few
TGTGCCAGCAGTGAAGCGTCATTGGGGGTTCAAGCTTTCTTT
CASSEASLGVQAFF
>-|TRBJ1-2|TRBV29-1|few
TGCAGCGCGAGGACAGAAGACTATGGCTACACCTTC
CSARTEDYGYTF
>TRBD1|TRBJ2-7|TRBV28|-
TGTGCCAGCAGGGAGACCGGGACAGGTTCCTACGAGCAGTACTTC
CASRETGTGSYEQYF
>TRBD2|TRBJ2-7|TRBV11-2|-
TGTGCCAGCAGCAAACCTAGCGGGAGGGCCTTCGAGCAGTACTTC
CASSKPSGRAFEQYF
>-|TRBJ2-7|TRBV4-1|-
TGCGCCAGCAGCCAAGATGTACAACGGACCGCAGTAGGGGAGCAGTACTTC
CASSQDVQRTAVGEQYF
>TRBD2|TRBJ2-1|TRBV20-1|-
TGCAGTGCTAGACGGTCGGGGCTAGCGGGGCTCTACAATGAGCAGTTCTTC
CSARRSGLAGLYNEQFF
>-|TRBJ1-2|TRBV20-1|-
TGCAGTGCTTTTCCCAGGGGCTATGGCTACACCTTC
CSAFPRGYGYTF
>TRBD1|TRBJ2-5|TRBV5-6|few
TGTGCCAGCAGCAATTGGGGGAGACAGGGGTGGGGAGCAGAGACCCAGTACTTC
CASSNWGRQGWGAETQYF
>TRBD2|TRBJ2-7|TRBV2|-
TGTGCCAGCAGTGAAGAAGGCCTAGCGGGGGGGCAGTACTTC
CASSEEGLAGGQYF
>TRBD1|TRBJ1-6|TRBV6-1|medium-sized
TGTGCCAGCAGCGCCAATTACAGGGACAGTTCACCCCTCCACTTT
CASSANYRDSSPLHF
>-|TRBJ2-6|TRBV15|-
TGTGCCACCAGCAGAGATGCGGCCAGGGTCCTAGATGGGGCCAACGTCCTGACTTTC
CATSRDAARVLDGANVLTF
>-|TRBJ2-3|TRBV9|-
TGTGCCAGCAGCGTAGTGGCAGCAAGCACAGATACGCAGTATTTT
CASSVVAASTDTQYF
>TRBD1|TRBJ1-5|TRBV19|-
TGTGCCAGTAGTGATCGGGGCAGGGGGGACAATCAGCCCCAGCATTTT
CASSDRGRGDNQPQHF
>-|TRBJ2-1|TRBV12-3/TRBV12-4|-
TGTGCCAGCACCTCAGACAATGAGCAGTTCTTC
CASTSDNEQFF
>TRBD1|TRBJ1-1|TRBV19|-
TGTGCCAGTAGTCTCTCCGGGACAGGGATGAGGGACACTGAAGCTTTCTTT
CASSLSGTGMRDTEAFF
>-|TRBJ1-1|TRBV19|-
TGTGCCAGTAGTCGGGGGCGAATGAGGACTGAAGCTTTCTTT
CASSRGRMRTEAFF
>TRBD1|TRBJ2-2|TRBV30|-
TGTGCCTGGGACAGGGAACAGTCGGAGCTGTTTTTT
CAWDREQSELFF
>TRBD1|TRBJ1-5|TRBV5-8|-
TGTGCCAGCAGCTGGGACAGGGATCAGCCCCAGCATTTT
CASSWDRDQPQHF
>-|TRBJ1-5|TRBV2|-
TGTGCCAGCAGTGAAGGGCGCCTGGAGAGAGGTCAGCCCCAGCATTTT
CASSEGRLERGQPQHF
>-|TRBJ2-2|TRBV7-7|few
TGTGCCAGCAGACTTGGAGGGAACACCGGGGAGCTGTTTTTT
CASRLGGNTGELFF
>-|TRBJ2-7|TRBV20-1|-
TGCAGTGCTTATAGAGGTGACGGGCTGCCCTACGAGCAGTACTTC
CSAYRGDGLPYEQYF
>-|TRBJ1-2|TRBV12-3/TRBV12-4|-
TGTGCCAGCAGTTTAGTTAGGGGTTTGGTTGGCTACACCTTC
CASSLVRGLVGYTF
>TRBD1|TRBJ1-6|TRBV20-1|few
TGCAGTGCCAGACAGGGAAATTCACCCCTCCACTTT
CSARQGNSPLHF
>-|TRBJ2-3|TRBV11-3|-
TGTGCCAGCAGCTTAGTCTCCGGGGATACGCAGTATTTT
CASSLVSGDTQYF
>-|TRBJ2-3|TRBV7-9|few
TGTGCCAGCAGCTTCCTAGGGTCTACGCAGTATTTT
CASSFLGSTQYF
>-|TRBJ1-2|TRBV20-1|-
TGCAGTGCTAGGTTCGGGCACAACTATGGCTACACCTTC
CSARFGHNYGYTF
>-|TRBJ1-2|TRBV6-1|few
TGTGCCAGCAGCCGGACTCCTTTCTATGGCTACACCTTC
CASSRTPFYGYTF
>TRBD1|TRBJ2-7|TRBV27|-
TGTGCCAGCAGTGCCCGCGACAGGGGCTCCGAGCAGTACTTC
CASSARDRGSEQYF
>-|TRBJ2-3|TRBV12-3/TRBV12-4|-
TGTGCCAGCAGTTTAGTCCGGGGATCGGCAGATACGCAGTATTTT
CASSLVRGSADTQYF
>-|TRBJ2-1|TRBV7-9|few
TGTGCCAGCAGCTTAGATCGTGGATTGGGGCCCCAATACAATGAGCAGTTCTTC
CASSLDRGLGPQYNEQFF
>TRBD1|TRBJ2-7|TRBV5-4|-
TGTGCCAGCAGCTCGTCGGGACAGCCGACCTACGAGCAGTACTTC
CASSSSGQPTYEQYF
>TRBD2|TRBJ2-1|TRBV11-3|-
TGTGCCAGCAGCTTTTCGAGCGGGACCTACTCCTACAATGAGCAGTTCTTC
CASSFSSGTYSYNEQFF
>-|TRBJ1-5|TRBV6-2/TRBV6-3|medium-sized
TGTGCCAGCAGTTACTATCCAGATCTTAGCAATCAGCCCCAGCATTTT
CASSYYPDLSNQPQHF
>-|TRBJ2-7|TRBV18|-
TGTGCCAGCTCATCCATTGCGGACAGCATCATAAGTTCCTACGAGCAGTACTTC
CASSSIADSIISSYEQYF
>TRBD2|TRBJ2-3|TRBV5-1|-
TGCGCCAGCAGCTTGAGACTAGCGGGGGGCACAGATACGCAGTATTTT
CASSLRLAGGTDTQYF
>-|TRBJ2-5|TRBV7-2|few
TGTGCCAGCAGCCGGGCTCCCTTCGAGGGAGAGACCCAGTACTTC
CASSRAPFEGETQYF
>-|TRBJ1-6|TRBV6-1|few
TGTGCCAGCAGCCCACCTAATTCACCCCTCCACTTT
CASSPPNSPLHF
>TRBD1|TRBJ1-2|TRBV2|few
TGTGCCAGCAGACAGGGGAGTGGCTACACCTTC
CASRQGSGYTF
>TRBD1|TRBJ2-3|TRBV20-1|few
TGCAGTGCTACTAGTCCCGGGACAGGAACAGATACGCAGTATTTT
CSATSPGTGTDTQYF
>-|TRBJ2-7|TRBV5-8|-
TGTGCCAGCAGCTTATCTCTATACGAGCAGTACTTC
CASSLSLYEQYF
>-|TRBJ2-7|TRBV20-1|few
TGCAGTGCTGGCGTCGACGGGACGGGTAGAGAAGGGCAGTACTTC
CSAGVDGTGREGQYF
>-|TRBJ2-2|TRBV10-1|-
TGCGCCAGCAGTGAGGCAGGATCGAACACCGGGGAGCTGTTTTTT
CASSEAGSNTGELFF
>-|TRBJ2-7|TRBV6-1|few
TGTGCCAGCAGTATCCGCGGCTACGAGCAGTACTTC
CASSIRGYEQYF
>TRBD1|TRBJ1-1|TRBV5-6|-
TGTGCCAGCAGCTCGACAGGGTCGGGGAACACTGAAGCTTTCTTT
CASSSTGSGNTEAFF